This TCR beta chain was profiled in a study of T cells in Graves' hyperthyroidism and ophthalmopathy. Turning to the study itself: Before treatment of any kind, peripheral blood was taken at initial diagnosis.

Absent ophthalmopathy progression within 18 months defined stable Graves' hyperthyroidism. CDR1 and CDR2 (germline): SGHTA, FQGNSA. The CDR3 is 14 amino acids. V lost 5 bases to trimming and J lost 6 bases, with 13 bases between them. Study conclusions and caveats: Model output signaled ophthalmopathy a median about seven months ahead of onset.

Regions amplified from RNA transcripts were the TCR beta CDR3 regions. During a first-round RT-PCR of the TCR CDR3, the HTBI primer set was used. TCRdb fed the multiplex PCR reads into MiXCR, producing one record per CDR3 protein. The repertoire holds hundreds of thousands of distinct CDR3 sequences, 12% to 15% seen once, with roughly 10% in the top ten. In its sample, this clonotype was seen a few times. Antigen specificity is unknown. J is TRBJ2-2 and V is TRBV7-2; the D is unclear. This TCR was recovered from a young woman with Graves' hyperthyroidism. The material sequenced was blood. CDR3: CASSQLRHAGELFF. The DNA of the CDR3 is TGTGCCAGCAGCCAGCTCCGACACGCCGGGGAGCTGTTTTTT.